Presented here are 13 T cell receptor beta chains from one specimen sequenced in a study of persistence of HIV-infected CD4 T cells. The immunoSEQ assay was version 4, run in survey mode. Sequenced by immunoSEQ multiplex PCR; TCRdb stores in-frame clones only, minus some. The table includes 40,000 to 55,000 clones, more than 70% detected once. Their recognized antigens are unknown. The stimulus was lysate of CMV-infected fibroblasts, approximately 9.6 ug/mL. Sorted nonresponding memory CD4+ T cells were CD40L-negative, CD69-negative, CD45RO-high. This sample comprised CD4+ T cells sorted from PBMCs after 18-hour stimulation, obtained from a patient who received antiretroviral therapy. The receptors derive from an adult man with HIV who was CMV-seropositive.

J is TRBJ2-1 and V is TRBV14; no clear D. Trimming took off 4 bases at V and 0 bases at J, with 13 bases between the two ends. From germline, CDR1 is SGHDN and CDR2 FVKESK. The CDR3 contains 16 residues. The CDR3 DNA reads TGTGCCAGCAGCCCTAGACATGTGAGCTCCTACAATGAGCAGTTCTTC. Amino acid sequence: CASSPRHVSSYNEQFF.

The J gene is TRBJ2-5, the V gene TRBV6-6; no firm D call. CDR3 length: 12 residues. V was pared by 5 bases and J by 4 bases, with 8 bases between. CDR1 MNHNY and CDR2 SVGAGI come from the germline V gene (reference sequence). CDR3 loop: CASSQWIETQYF. As DNA, the CDR3 is TGTGCCAGCAGTCAGTGGATAGAGACCCAGTACTTC.

The rearrangement uses TRBV6-5 and TRBJ2-1; D is perhaps TRBD1 (5 bases). Between the trimmed V and J ends, which lost 3 bases and 3 bases, there was a span of 12 bases. CDR1 is MNHEY and CDR2 is SVGAGI in the germline V gene. This CDR3 comprises 15 residues. CDR3 coding DNA: TGTGCCAGCAGTTATGGTAGGGGTAACTACAATGAGCAGTTCTTC. It codes for CASSYGRGNYNEQFF.

The gene calls are TRBV30 and TRBJ2-1, with D tentatively TRBD2 (7 bases). CDR1 GTSNPN and CDR2 SVGIG come from the germline V gene (reference sequence). The CDR3 has 15 residues. V shed 0 bases and J shed 4 bases, with 13 bases lying between them. CDR3 in DNA: TGTGCCTGGAGTGTTCGGCGGGGGCCATACAATGAGCAGTTCTTC. Translated, it gives CAWSVRRGPYNEQFF.

The chain recombines TRBV6-5 with TRBJ1-5, with no clear D. CDR1 and CDR2 (germline): MNHEY, SVGAGI. The CDR3 has 13 amino acids. With 0 bases removed from V and 6 bases from J, the gap between germline ends came to 6 bases. CDR3 nucleotides: TGTGCCAGCAGTTACTCTGGAGTTCAGCCCCAGCATTTT. It specifies CASSYSGVQPQHF.

This rearrangement joins TRBV30 to TRBJ2-5; possible D gene TRBD1, 5 bases. The V gene's germline CDR1 is GTSNPN and CDR2 SVGIG (reference sequence). Trimming cost V 6 bases and J 5 bases, with 10 bases left between them. There are 11 residues in the CDR3. CDR3 sequence: CACSGSETQYF. The CDR3 DNA reads TGTGCCTGTTCAGGGTCGGAGACCCAGTACTTC.

The chain links TRBV7-2 to TRBJ2-5; D gene unclear. CDR1 is SGHTA, CDR2 FQGNSA, per germline. V shed 8 bases and J shed 5 bases, with 9 bases lying between them. The CDR3 extends over 11 amino acids. This CDR3 is CASGWWETQYF. The CDR3 nucleotides read TGTGCCAGCGGGTGGTGGGAGACCCAGTACTTC.

The chain employs TRBV19 and TRBJ1-3, with D possibly TRBD1 on 6 matching bases. The CDR3 covers 14 residues. The germline V gene encodes CDR1 LNHDA and CDR2 SQIVND (reference sequence). The V end lost 7 bases, the J end lost 3 bases, and 13 bases lay between the germline ends. CDR3 in DNA: TGTGCCAGTAATCGGGGGGCGCGTGGAAACACCATATATTTT. This encodes CASNRGARGNTIYF.

The V call is TRBV9, the J call TRBJ1-1; 8 nucleotides agree with TRBD1. CDR1 and CDR2 from the germline V gene are SGDLS and YYNGEE. The CDR3 has 15 amino acids. Trimming cost V 3 bases and J 11 bases; bases outside gene matches: 15. The CDR3 DNA follows: TGTGCCAGCAGCGGCTCGGACAGGGAAAGGATTGAGGCTTTCTTT. It is translated as CASSGSDRERIEAFF. Variable domain in full (rest from reference TRBV9 and TRBJ1-1): DSGVTQTPKHLITATGQRVTLRCSPRSGDLSVYWYQQSLDQGLQFLIQYYNGEERAKGNILERFSAQQFPDLHSELNLSSLELGDSALYFCASSGSDRERIEAFFGQGTRLTVV.

The chain uses TRBV5-4 and TRBJ2-7, with 7 bases identical to TRBD2. The CDR3 is made up of 15 amino acids. V lost 1 base to trimming and J lost 3 bases; unmatched junction nucleotides: 7. The germline gives CDR1 SGHNT, CDR2 YYREEE (reference sequence). This chain's CDR3 is CASSLPASGNYEQYF. The CDR3 nucleotides read TGTGCCAGCAGCTTGCCGGCTAGCGGAAACTACGAGCAGTACTTC.

The CDR3, as DNA: TGTGCCAGCAGTTACGTAGCCTCGAGTAAATTGTGGGAGACCCAGTACTTC. It yields the protein CASSYVASSKLWETQYF. The V gene is TRBV6-2 or TRBV6-3, the J gene TRBJ2-5, with unresolved D. The CDR3 is 17 residues long. Deletions cut 2 bases from V and 5 bases from J, with 21 bases between. CDR1 and CDR2 (germline): MNHEY, SVGEGT.

A few counts support this clone. The chain is built from TRBV18 and TRBJ2-2; D unclear. Trimming took 3 bases from V and 5 from J, leaving 13 bases between them. There are 15 residues in the CDR3. Germline CDR1 reads KGHSH; CDR2 reads LQKENI. For the CDR3, the DNA is TGTGCCAGCTCACCCACAGCGAGCTATACCGGGGAGCTGTTTTTT. Its protein product is CASSPTASYTGELFF.

CDR3 DNA sequence: TGTGCCAGCAAATGGGAGCAGGCGAATGAAAAACTGTTTTTT. Translating gives CASKWEQANEKLFF. The chain combines TRBV21-1 with TRBJ1-4. TRBV21-1 is termed a pseudogene. The CDR3 totals 14 residues.